The 3 T cell receptor beta chains below come from one sample, sequenced in a study of naive and memory T cell subsets. The beta constant-region primer was an equimolar mix of two oligonucleotides covering TRBC1 and TRBC2. TCRdb reprocessed the UMI-ligation and nested PCR reads via MiXCR and lists one record per CDR3 protein. The table shows 100,000 or so distinct CDR3 sequences, with 7% occurring only once. Source material: central memory CD4+ T cells from blood. The receptors originated from a human donor in good health.

This clonotype was seen only a few times. The CDR3 nucleotides read TGTGCCAGCAGCCCTACGGGACTCACCACAGATACGCAGTATTTT. This codes for CASSPTGLTTDTQYF. The chain has TRBV7-6 and TRBJ2-3, with D perhaps matching TRBD2 (6 bases). Trimming removed 5 bases from V and 2 bases from J, with 14 bases in between. CDR1 is SGHVS and CDR2 is FNYEAQ in the germline V gene. CDR3 length equals 15 residues. The variable domain in full, completed from reference TRBV7-6 and TRBJ2-3, reads GAGVSQSPRYKVTKRGQDVALRCDPISGHVSLYWYRQALGQGPEFLTYFNYEAQQDKSGLPNDRFSAERPEGSISTLTIQRTEQRDSAMYRCASSPTGLTTDTQYFGPGTRLTVL.

Ten or more counts support this clonotype. V and J are TRBV4-1 and TRBJ2-3, with 7 bases aligning to TRBD2. The CDR3 covers 15 residues. CDR1 MGHRA and CDR2 YSYEKL come from the germline V gene. The trim removed 1 base at V and 5 bases at J, leaving 6 bases unmatched. The CDR3 coding sequence is TGCGCCAGCAGCCAAGTCCCGCGGGAGCAAGATACGCAGTATTTT. Translating gives CASSQVPREQDTQYF.

Many counts were recorded for this clonotype. This chain connects TRBV5-1 to TRBJ2-3; D perhaps matches TRBD2 (5 bases). Trimming left V 3 bases short and J 0 bases short, with 5 bases between. The CDR3 is 13 amino acids. Germline V CDR1 and CDR2: SGHRS, YFSETQ. The CDR3 DNA is TGCGCCAGCAGCTGGGAGAGCACAGATACGCAGTATTTT. Protein sequence: CASSWESTDTQYF.